This record looks at one TCR beta chain sequence and its context. Trimming took 0 bases from V and 6 from J, leaving 4 bases between them. The germline V gene has CDR1 SGHDT and CDR2 YYEEEE. The CDR3 has 12 residues. This specimen comes from a study of quantifying T cell responses using KT2 cells. Study overall: TCR alpha and beta constant-region primers primed reverse transcription of RNA. The T4 ligation step was estimated to exceed 8.5% efficiency under optimum conditions.

KT2, a clone with a known TCR, was spiked into unfractionated PBMC. The cDNA 3' end received a ligated oligonucleotide with a UMI. An equimolar mix of RC1.1 and RC1.2 primed the beta chain across TRBC1 and TRBC2. TCRdb redid the calling of the UMI-ligation and nested PCR reads with MiXCR, one entry per CDR3 protein. Of tens of thousands of distinct CDR3 sequences listed, 6% to 9.5% are singletons. This chain connects TRBV5-6 to TRBJ2-4; D not resolved. This receptor was obtained from a human donor. Sequences were obtained from PBMCs spiked with cells of the T cell clone KT2. CDR3 region: CASSLGGNIQYF. The CDR3 DNA reads as TGTGCCAGCAGCTTGGGCGGAAACATTCAGTACTTC.